Only a few counts were recorded for the clone carrying this T cell receptor (beta chain). Its cognate antigen is unknown. Germline trimming cut 6 bases from V and 0 bases from J; bases unmatched to any gene: 8. Per the germline V gene, CDR1 is MNHEY and CDR2 is SMNVEV (reference sequence). There are 17 residues in the CDR3. The sample comes from a study of T cells in Graves' hyperthyroidism and ophthalmopathy. Study context: Peripheral blood was collected at initial diagnosis, before any treatment.

TCR beta CDR3 regions were amplified from RNA transcripts. TCR CDR3 underwent first-round RT-PCR with the HTBI primer set. TCRdb reanalysed the multiplex PCR reads using MiXCR and keeps one entry per CDR3 protein. The data show around 340,000 distinct CDR3 sequences, 16% seen once. Uncontrolled infection, other autoimmune disease, pregnancy or lactation excluded patients. This sample holds PBMCs from around 9.9 ml fresh peripheral blood. Study outcomes and limitations: Among clonotypes expanded in thyroid above 0.001, most were also found in blood.

Specimen: blood. V usage is TRBV27 and J usage is TRBJ2-6, with 7 bases aligning to TRBD1. This clonotype originated in a man aged 25-40 years with Graves' hyperthyroidism. The CDR3 DNA sequence: TGTGCCAGCAGGACCAGGACAGGCTACTCTGGGGCCAACGTCCTGACTTTC. It is translated as CASRTRTGYSGANVLTF.